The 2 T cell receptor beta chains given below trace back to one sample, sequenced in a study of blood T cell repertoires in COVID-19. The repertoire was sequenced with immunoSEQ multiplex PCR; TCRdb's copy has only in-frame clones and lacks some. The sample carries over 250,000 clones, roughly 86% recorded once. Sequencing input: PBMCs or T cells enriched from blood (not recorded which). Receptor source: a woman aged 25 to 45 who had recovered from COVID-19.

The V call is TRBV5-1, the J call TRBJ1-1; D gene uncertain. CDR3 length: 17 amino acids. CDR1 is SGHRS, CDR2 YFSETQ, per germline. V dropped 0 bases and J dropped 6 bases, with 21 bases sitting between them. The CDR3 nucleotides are TGCGCCAGCAGCTTGGCCCGTAACTTATATGACATCGCTGAAGCTTTCTTT. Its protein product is CASSLARNLYDIAEAFF. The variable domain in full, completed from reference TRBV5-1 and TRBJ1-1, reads KAGVTQTPRYLIKTRGQQVTLSCSPISGHRSVSWYQQTPGQGLQFLFEYFSETQRNKGNFPGRFSGRQFSNSRSEMNVSTLELGDSALYLCASSLARNLYDIAEAFFGQGTRLTVV.

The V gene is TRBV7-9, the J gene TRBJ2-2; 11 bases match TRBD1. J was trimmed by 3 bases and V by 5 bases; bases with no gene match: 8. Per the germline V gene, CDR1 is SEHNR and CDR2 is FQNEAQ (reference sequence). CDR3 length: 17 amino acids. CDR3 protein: CASSPGQGEVDTGELFF. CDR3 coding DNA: TGTGCCAGCAGCCCGGGACAGGGGGAAGTGGACACCGGGGAGCTGTTTTTT.